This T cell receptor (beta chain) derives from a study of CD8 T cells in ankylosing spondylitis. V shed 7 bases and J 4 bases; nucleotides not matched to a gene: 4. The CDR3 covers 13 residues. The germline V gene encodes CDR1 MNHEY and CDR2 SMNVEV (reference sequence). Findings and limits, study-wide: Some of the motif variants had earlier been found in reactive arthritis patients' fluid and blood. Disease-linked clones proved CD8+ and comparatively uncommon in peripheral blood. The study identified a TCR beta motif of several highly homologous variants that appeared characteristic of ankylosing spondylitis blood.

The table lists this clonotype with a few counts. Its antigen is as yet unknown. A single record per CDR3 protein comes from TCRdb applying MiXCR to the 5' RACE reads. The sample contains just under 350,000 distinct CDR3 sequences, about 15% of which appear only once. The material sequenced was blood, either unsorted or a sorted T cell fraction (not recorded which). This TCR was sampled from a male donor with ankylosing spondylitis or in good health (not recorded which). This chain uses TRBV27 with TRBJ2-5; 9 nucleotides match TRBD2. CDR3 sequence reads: CASTDSGGETQYF. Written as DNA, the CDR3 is TGTGCCAGCACCGATAGCGGGGGAGAGACCCAGTACTTC.